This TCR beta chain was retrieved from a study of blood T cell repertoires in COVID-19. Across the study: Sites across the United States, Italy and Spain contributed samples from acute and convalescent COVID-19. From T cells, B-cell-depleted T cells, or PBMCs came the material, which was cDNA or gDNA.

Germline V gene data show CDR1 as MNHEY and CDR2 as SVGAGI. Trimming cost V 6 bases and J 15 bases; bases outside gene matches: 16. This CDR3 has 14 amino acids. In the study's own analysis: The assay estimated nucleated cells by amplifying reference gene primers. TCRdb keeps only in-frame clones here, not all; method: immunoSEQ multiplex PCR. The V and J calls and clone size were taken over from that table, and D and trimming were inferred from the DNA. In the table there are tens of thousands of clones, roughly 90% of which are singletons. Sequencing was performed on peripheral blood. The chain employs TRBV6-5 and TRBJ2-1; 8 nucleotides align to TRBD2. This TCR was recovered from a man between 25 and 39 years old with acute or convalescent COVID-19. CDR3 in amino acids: CASRQSSGGAFLFF. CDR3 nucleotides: TGTGCCAGCAGACAATCTTCCGGGGGGGCCTTTCTGTTCTTC.